The clone carrying this T cell receptor (beta chain) has at least ten counts. Antigen unknown. A 10-nucleotide random UMI tagged transcripts in template-switch 5'RACE cDNA synthesis. TCRdb ran MiXCR on the 5' RACE reads and lists one entry per CDR3 protein. This table has roughly 17,000 distinct CDR3 sequences, roughly 2.5% appearing once. The data stem from a study of neurological immune-mediated disorders. Study as a whole: Secondary progressive cases numbered 3 among the roughly 34 multiple sclerosis patients, while the other 31 were relapsing-remitting.

The unsorted libraries were generated from a total of 2 million PBMCs, which had been stored in RNAlater at -80 C. General study points: Private repertoires in all groups were suggested by the finding that expanded clones across subjects shared no CDR3 amino acid sequences.

The CDR3 runs to 15 residues. The V end lost 1 base, the J end lost 1 base, and 13 bases lay between the germline ends. In germline, CDR1 is DFQATT, CDR2 SNEGSKA (reference sequence). The specimen sequenced was PBMCs. The chain recombines TRBV20-1 with TRBJ1-1; tentative D call: TRBD1 (6 bases). This TCR was recovered from a woman aged 18 to 35 with multiple sclerosis. The CDR3, as DNA: TGCAGTGCTAGAGCGGCGGGACAACCGAACACTGAAGCTTTCTTT. The encoded protein is CSARAAGQPNTEAFF.